One sample yielded the 15 T cell receptor beta chains listed below, sequenced in a study of T cell repertoires in cytomegalovirus infection (dated by TCRdb to about 2019). The instrument given in TCRdb is Illumina HiSeq 1500. The public reads were run again by TCRdb, first through fastp at Q25 and then through MiXCR, and only productive beta chains were kept. Each CDR3 protein gets just one entry, which takes the most common genes and DNA from the rows behind it. The sample has around 240,000 distinct CDR3 sequences on record, 20% to 25% of them singletons. Together, the top ten hold about 18% of the sample. What was sequenced was CD8+ T cells from PBMCs. These receptors were collected from a human donor in good health (CMV status not recorded). Some clones in this sample may be carry-over from other donors' samples.

This chain joins TRBV28 and TRBJ1-1; no clear D gene. Germline CDR1 MDHEN, CDR2 SYDVKM. The CDR3 extends over 14 amino acids. The V end lost 3 bases, the J end lost 5 bases, and 13 bases lay between the germline ends. The CDR3 nucleotides are TGTGCCAGCAGTTTGTCGGCGGTGGGGACTGAAGCTTTCTTT. This sequence encodes CASSLSAVGTEAFF.

There are many counts of this clonotype. This chain uses TRBV7-2 with TRBJ1-2; tentatively, D is TRBD1 (5 bases). The CDR3 totals 16 residues. In germline, CDR1 is SGHTA, CDR2 FQGNSA. V gave up 5 bases and J gave up 0 bases, with 16 bases separating them. CDR3 protein: CASSPLGHLANYGYTF. The CDR3 DNA follows: TGTGCCAGCAGCCCCCTCGGACACCTAGCTAACTATGGCTACACCTTC. Using reference TRBV7-2 and TRBJ1-2 for the parts outside the CDR3, the full variable domain is GAGVSQSPSNKVTEKGKDVELRCDPISGHTALYWYRQSLGQGLEFLIYFQGNSAPDKSGLPSDRFSAERTGGSVSTLTIQRTQQEDSAVYLCASSPLGHLANYGYTFGSGTRLTVV.

CDR3 nucleotide sequence: TGTGCCGCCCACGGTCACGGGGACGAGCAGTACTTC. Residues: CAAHGHGDEQYF. This rearrangement joins TRBV19 to TRBJ2-7; the D gene is possibly TRBD2 (5 bases). Looked up from germline, CDR1 is LNHDA and CDR2 is SQIVND (reference sequence). V was pared by 11 bases and J by 5 bases, with 16 bases between. CDR3 length: 12 amino acids.

As to this clonotype: In this CDR3 the conserved last residue, phenylalanine or tryptophan, is missing, so a read error is likely. The chain couples TRBV5-6 to TRBJ1-1; D ambiguous. Trimming took off 3 bases at V and 0 bases at J, with 6 bases between the two ends. In germline, CDR1 is SGHDT, CDR2 YYEEEE. The CDR3 consists of 13 residues. Written as DNA, the CDR3 is TGTGCCAGCAGCTCCATTATGAACACTGAAGCTTTCCTT. Its translation is CASSSIMNTEAFL.

The chain links TRBV27 to TRBJ2-2; D assignment may be TRBD1 or TRBD2 (5 bases each). Between the trimmed V and J ends, which lost 4 bases and 5 bases, there was a span of 11 bases. The CDR3 loop spans 14 amino acids. Per germline, CDR1 MNHEY and CDR2 SMNVEV (reference sequence). CDR3 protein: CASSYGAGTGELFF. In DNA form, the CDR3 reads TGTGCCAGCAGTTACGGGGCCGGGACCGGGGAGCTGTTTTTT.

In its sample, this clonotype was seen a few times. The chain combines TRBV7-2 with TRBJ1-4; no firm D call. CDR1 and CDR2 (germline): SGHTA, FQGNSA. Trimming left V 5 bases short and J 4 bases short, with 5 bases between. The CDR3 extends over 12 amino acids. The DNA for the CDR3 is TGTGCCAGCAGCCCTCATAATGAAAAACTGTTTTTT. The encoded protein is CASSPHNEKLFF.

This clonotype was recorded a few times. V and J are TRBV27 and TRBJ2-7; 9 bases agree with TRBD1. Per the germline V gene, CDR1 is MNHEY and CDR2 is SMNVEV (reference sequence). The trim removed 6 bases at V and 2 bases at J, leaving 8 bases unmatched. This CDR3 is 15 amino acids long. For the CDR3, the DNA is TGTGCCAGCAGCCTCGGACAGGGGCCCACCTACGAGCAGTACTTC. Protein: CASSLGQGPTYEQYF.

This clonotype was observed many times. The genes are TRBV7-2 and TRBJ2-7; 10 positions match TRBD2. The CDR3 runs 17 residues. With V trimmed by 2 bases and J by 0 bases, 7 bases remained unmatched. CDR1 is SGHTA and CDR2 is FQGNSA in the germline V gene. The CDR3 region is CASSLFSGLARSYEQYF. The CDR3 DNA follows: TGTGCCAGCAGCTTATTCTCGGGACTAGCGCGCTCCTACGAGCAGTACTTC.

Turning to this clonotype: This clone may be a read error of a much larger clone one base away. The V and J genes are TRBV7-6 and TRBJ1-1, with a tentative D call TRBD1 (6 bases). The CDR3 consists of 18 residues. The V end was cut by 5 bases, the J end by 4 bases, with 26 bases between. CDR1 and CDR2 from the germline V gene are SGHVS and FNYEAQ. In nucleotides, the CDR3 is TGTGCCAGCAGCCACCCGATCTTATTAGGACGGGGGCTCACTGAAGCTTTCTTT. Residues: CASSHPILLGRGLTEAFF.

This clonotype was seen a few times. The rearrangement uses TRBV7-6 and TRBJ2-3; the D gene could be TRBD1 or TRBD2 (5 bases each). Between the trimmed V and J ends, which lost 3 bases and 2 bases, there was a span of 18 bases. The germline CDR1 and CDR2 sequences are SGHVS and FNYEAQ. This CDR3 is 17 amino acids long. The CDR3 reads CASSFSGTLGDTDTQYF. For the CDR3, the DNA is TGTGCCAGCAGCTTTTCCGGGACCCTGGGAGACACAGATACGCAGTATTTT.

In this sample, this clonotype turned up many times. The rearrangement links TRBV7-2 to TRBJ1-1; D remains unclear. This CDR3 has 15 amino acids. The germline V gene encodes CDR1 SGHTA and CDR2 FQGNSA. V dropped 0 bases and J dropped 4 bases, with 12 bases sitting between them. CDR3 residues: CASSLAKVWGTEAFF. The CDR3 DNA follows: TGTGCCAGCAGCTTAGCGAAAGTCTGGGGCACTGAAGCTTTCTTT.

The V and J genes are TRBV7-9 and TRBJ2-7, with D tentatively TRBD1 or TRBD2 (5 bases each). Trimming pared 2 bases from V and 7 bases from J, leaving 9 bases between. Germline CDR1 SEHNR, CDR2 FQNEAQ (reference sequence). The CDR3 covers 12 residues. CDR3 in amino acids: CASSLPGAEQYF. The CDR3 DNA sequence: TGTGCCAGCAGCTTACCCGGGGCAGAGCAGTACTTC. The full variable domain, rest sourced from reference TRBV7-9 and TRBJ2-7, is DTGVSQNPRHKITKRGQNVTFRCDPISEHNRLYWYRQTLGQGPEFLTYFQNEAQLEKSRLLSDRFSAERPKGSFSTLEIQRTEQGDSAMYLCASSLPGAEQYFGPGTRLTVT.

The V and J genes are TRBV20-1 and TRBJ2-7, with 9 bases fitting TRBD2. Per germline, CDR1 DFQATT and CDR2 SNEGSKA (reference sequence). Losses at the gene ends were 4 bases for V and 0 bases for J; bases not matched to a gene: 7. The CDR3 is 15 residues long. The CDR3 DNA follows: TGCAGTGCTAAGCCTAGCGGGGTCTTCTCCTACGAGCAGTACTTC. This translates into CSAKPSGVFSYEQYF.

This chain connects TRBV11-2 to TRBJ2-7; 12 bases are shared with TRBD1. Per the germline V gene, CDR1 is SGHAT and CDR2 is FQNNGV. This CDR3 has 14 amino acids. V was pared by 4 bases and J by 5 bases, with 3 bases of the junction left unmatched. This chain's CDR3 is CASSSGQGADEQYF. DNA of the CDR3: TGTGCCAGCAGCTCGGGACAGGGGGCCGACGAGCAGTACTTC.

This chain joins TRBV11-2 and TRBJ2-1; D might be TRBD2 (6 bases). CDR3 length equals 18 residues. Trimming left V 0 bases short and J 4 bases short, with 19 bases between. In germline, CDR1 is SGHAT, CDR2 FQNNGV. CDR3 nucleotide sequence: TGTGCCAGCAGCTTAGAGGAAGGCGGGGTCGCGTTTTACAATGAGCAGTTCTTC. Amino acid sequence: CASSLEEGGVAFYNEQFF.